A single TCR beta chain is shown here with its context. Germline CDR1 SGHRS, CDR2 YFSETQ. This CDR3 has 14 residues. Trimming left V 4 bases short and J 3 bases short, with 14 bases between. These data are taken from a study of T-cell memory formation after mild COVID-19. Turning to the study itself: TCR clustering was largely donor specific.

TCRdb re-derived calls from the 5' RACE reads in MiXCR, one entry per CDR3 protein. Of fewer than 450,000 distinct CDR3 sequences listed, approximately 25% are singletons. The TCR comes from an adult woman who had mild COVID-19 (a few samples of this study predate the infection). Cell type and time point are not known. V and J are TRBV5-1 and TRBJ2-7, with a possible D match to TRBD2 (5 bases). The sample consisted of PBMCs or a T cell subset sorted from them (not recorded which). This CDR3 is CASSLDYPNYEQYF. The DNA of the CDR3 is TGCGCCAGCAGCCTTGACTACCCCAACTACGAGCAGTACTTC.